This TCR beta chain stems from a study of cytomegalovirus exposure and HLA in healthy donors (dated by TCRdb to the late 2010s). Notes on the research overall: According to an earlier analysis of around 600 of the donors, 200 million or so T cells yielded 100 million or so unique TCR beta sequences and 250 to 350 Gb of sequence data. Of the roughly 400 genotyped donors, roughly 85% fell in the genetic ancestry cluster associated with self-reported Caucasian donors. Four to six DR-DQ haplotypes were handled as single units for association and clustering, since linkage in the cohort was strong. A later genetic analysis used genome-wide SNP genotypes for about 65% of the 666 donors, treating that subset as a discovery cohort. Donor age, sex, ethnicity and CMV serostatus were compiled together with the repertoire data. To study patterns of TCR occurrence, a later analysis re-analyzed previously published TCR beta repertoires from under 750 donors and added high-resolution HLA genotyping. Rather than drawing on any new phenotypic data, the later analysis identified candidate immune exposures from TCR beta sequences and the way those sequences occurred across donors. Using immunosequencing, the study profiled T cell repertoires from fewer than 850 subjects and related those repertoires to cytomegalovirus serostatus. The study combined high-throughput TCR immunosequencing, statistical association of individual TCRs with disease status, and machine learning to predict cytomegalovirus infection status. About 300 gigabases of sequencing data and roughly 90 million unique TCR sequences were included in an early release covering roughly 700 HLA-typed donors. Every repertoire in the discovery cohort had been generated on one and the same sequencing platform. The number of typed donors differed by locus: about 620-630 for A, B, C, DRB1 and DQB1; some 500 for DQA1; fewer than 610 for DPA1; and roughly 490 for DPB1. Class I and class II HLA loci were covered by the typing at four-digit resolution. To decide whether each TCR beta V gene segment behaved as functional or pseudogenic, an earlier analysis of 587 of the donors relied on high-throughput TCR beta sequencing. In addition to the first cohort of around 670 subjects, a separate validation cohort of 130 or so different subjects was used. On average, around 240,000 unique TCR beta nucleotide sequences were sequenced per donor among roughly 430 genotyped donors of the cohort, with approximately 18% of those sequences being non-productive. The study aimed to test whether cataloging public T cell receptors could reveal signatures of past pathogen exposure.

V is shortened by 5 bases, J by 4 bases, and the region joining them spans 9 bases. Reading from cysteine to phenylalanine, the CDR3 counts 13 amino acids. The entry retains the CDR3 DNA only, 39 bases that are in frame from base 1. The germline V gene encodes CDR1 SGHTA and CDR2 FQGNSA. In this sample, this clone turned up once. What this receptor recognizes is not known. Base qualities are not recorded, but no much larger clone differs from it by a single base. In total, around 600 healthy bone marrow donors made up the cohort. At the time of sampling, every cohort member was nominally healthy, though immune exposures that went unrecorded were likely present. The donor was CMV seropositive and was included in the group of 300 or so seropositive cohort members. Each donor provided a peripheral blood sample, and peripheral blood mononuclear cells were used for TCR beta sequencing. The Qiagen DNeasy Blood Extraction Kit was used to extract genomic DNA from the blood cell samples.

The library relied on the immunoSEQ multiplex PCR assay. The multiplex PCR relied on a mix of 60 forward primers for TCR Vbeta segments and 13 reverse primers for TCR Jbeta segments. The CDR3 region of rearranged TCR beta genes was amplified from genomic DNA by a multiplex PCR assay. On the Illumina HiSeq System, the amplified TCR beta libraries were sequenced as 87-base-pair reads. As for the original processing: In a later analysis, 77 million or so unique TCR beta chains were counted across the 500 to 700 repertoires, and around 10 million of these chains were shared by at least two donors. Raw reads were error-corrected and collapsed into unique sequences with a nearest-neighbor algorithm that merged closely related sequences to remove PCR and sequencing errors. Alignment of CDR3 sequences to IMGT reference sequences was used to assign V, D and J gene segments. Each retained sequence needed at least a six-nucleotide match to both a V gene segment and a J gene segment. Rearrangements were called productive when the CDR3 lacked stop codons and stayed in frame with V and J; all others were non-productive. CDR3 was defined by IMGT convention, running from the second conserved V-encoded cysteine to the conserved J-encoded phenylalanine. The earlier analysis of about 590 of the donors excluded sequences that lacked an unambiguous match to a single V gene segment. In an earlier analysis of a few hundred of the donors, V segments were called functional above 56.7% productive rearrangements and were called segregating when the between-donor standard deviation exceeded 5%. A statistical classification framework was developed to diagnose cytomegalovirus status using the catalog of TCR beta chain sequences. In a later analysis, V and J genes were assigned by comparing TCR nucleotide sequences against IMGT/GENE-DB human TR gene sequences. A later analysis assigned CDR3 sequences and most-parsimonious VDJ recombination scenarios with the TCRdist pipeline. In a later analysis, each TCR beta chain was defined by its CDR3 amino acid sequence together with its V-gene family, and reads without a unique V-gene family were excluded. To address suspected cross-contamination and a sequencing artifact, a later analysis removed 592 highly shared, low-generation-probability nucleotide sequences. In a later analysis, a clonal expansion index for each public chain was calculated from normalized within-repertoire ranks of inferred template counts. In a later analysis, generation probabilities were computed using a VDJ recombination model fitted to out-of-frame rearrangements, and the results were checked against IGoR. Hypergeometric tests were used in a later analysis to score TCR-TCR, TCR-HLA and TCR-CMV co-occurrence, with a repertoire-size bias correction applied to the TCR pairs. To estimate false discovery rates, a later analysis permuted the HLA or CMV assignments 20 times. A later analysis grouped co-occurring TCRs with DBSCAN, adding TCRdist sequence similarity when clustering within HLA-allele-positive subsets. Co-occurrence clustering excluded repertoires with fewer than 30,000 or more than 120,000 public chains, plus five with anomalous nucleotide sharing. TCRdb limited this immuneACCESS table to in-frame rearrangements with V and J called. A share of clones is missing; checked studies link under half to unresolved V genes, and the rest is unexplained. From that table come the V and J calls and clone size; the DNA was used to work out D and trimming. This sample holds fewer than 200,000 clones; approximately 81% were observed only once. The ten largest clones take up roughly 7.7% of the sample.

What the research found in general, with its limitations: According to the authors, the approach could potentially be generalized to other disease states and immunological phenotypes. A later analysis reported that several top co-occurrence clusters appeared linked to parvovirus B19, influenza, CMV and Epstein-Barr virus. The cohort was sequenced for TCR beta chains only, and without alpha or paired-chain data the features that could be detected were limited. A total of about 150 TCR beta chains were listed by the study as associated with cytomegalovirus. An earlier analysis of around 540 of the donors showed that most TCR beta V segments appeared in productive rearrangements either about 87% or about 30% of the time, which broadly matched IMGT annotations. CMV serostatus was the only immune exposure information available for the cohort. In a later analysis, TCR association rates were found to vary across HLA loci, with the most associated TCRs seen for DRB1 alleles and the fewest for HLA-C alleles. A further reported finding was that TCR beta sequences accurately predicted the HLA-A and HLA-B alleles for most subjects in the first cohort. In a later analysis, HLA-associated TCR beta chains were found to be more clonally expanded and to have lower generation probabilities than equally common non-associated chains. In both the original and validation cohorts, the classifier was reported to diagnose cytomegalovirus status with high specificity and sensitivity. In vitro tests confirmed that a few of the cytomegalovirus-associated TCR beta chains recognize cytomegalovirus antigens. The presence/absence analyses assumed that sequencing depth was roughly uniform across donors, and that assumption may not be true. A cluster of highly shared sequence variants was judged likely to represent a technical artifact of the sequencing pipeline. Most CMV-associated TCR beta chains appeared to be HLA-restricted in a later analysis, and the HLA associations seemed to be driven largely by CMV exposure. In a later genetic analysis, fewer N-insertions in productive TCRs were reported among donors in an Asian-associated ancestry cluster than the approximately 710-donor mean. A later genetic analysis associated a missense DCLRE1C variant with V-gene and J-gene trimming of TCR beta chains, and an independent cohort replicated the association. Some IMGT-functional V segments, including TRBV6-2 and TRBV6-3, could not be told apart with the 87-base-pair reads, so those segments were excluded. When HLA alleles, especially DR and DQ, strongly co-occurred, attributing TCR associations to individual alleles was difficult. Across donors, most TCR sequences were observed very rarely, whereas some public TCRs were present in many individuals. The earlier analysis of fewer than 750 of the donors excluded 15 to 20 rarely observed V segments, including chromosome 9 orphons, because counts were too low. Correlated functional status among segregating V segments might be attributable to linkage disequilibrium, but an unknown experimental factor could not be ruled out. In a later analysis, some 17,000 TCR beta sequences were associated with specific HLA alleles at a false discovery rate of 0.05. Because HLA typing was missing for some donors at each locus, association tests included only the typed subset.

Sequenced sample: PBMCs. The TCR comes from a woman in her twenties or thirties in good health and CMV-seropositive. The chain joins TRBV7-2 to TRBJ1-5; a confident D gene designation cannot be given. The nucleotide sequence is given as TGTGCCAGCAGCCAAAACAGAAATCAGCCCCAGCATTTT. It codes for CASSQNRNQPQHF.